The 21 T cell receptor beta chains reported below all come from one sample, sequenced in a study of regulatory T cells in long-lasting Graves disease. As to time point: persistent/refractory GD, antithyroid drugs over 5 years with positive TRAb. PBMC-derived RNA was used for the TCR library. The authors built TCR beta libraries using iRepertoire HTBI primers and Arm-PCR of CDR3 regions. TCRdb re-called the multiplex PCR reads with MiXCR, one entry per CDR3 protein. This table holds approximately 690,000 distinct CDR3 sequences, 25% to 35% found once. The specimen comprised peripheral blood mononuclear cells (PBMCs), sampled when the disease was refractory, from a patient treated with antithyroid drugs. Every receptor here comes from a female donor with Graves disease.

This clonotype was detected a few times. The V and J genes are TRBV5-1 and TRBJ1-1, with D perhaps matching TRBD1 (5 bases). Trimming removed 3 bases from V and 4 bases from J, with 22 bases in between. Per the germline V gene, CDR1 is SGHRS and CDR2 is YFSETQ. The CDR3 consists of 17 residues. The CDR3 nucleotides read TGCGCCAGCAGCTGGGCCGAGGGGATTCCGAGAAGCACTGAAGCTTTCTTT. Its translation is CASSWAEGIPRSTEAFF.

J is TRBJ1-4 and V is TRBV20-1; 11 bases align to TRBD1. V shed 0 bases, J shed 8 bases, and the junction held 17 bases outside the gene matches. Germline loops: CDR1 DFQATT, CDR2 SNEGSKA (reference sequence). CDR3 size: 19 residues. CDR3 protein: CSARDRGTGGPRSGEKLFF. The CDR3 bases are TGCAGTGCTAGAGATCGAGGGACAGGGGGTCCCCGGTCAGGAGAAAAACTGTTTTTT.

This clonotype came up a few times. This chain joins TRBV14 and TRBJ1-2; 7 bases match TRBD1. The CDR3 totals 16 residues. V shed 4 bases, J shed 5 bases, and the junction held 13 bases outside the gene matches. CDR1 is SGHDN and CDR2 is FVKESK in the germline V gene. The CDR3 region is CASSPWTGSSSYGYTF. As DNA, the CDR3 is TGTGCCAGCAGCCCTTGGACAGGTTCTTCTTCATATGGCTACACCTTC.

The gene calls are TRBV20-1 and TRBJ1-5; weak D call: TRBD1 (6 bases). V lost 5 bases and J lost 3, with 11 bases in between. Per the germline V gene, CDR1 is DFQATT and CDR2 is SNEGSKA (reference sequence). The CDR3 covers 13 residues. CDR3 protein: CSASGQNNQPQHF. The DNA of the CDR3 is TGCAGTGCTTCCGGACAGAACAATCAGCCCCAGCATTTT.

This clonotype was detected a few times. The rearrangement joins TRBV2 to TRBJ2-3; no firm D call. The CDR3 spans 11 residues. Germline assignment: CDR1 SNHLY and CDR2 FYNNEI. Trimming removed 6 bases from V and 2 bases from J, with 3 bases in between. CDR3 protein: CASSATDTQYF. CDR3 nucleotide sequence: TGTGCCAGCAGCGCCACAGATACGCAGTATTTT.

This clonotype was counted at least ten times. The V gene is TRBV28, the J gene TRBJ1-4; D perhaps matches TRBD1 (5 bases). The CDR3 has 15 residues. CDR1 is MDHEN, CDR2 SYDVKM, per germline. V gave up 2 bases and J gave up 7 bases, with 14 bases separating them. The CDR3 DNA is TGTGCCAGCAGTTTAGGGGCTCGCAGGTTTGAAAAACTGTTTTTT. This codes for CASSLGARRFEKLFF. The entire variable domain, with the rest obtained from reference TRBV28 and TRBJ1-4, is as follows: DVKVTQSSRYLVKRTGEKVFLECVQDMDHENMFWYRQDPGLGLRLIYFSYDVKMKEKGDIPEGYSVSREKKERFSLILESASTNQTSMYLCASSLGARRFEKLFFGSGTQLSVL.

The CDR3 loop reads CASSLRGVGQPQHF. The DNA for the CDR3 is TGTGCCAGCAGCTTGAGAGGGGTCGGTCAGCCCCAGCATTTT. The V call is TRBV5-6, the J call TRBJ1-5, with TRBD1 as a possible D gene (5 bases). Germline V gene data show CDR1 as SGHDT and CDR2 as YYEEEE. The CDR3 runs 14 residues. V was clipped by 1 base and J by 6 bases, with 11 bases between them.

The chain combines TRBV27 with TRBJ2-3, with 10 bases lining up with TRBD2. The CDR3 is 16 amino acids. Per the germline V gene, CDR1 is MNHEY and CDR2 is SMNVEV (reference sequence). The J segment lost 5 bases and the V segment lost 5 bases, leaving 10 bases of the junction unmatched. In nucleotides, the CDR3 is TGTGCCAGCAGTCTCGTGGGGGGACTAGCGCGAGATACGCAGTATTTT. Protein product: CASSLVGGLARDTQYF.

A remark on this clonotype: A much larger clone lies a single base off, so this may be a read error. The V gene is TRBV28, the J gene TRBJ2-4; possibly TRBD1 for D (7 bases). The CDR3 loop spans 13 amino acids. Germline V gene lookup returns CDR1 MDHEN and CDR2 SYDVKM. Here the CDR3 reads CASTGGGQNTQYF. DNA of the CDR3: TGTGCCAGCACTGGAGGGGGCCAAAACACTCAGTACTTC. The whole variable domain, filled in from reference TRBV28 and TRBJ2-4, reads DVKVTQSSRYLVKRTGEKVFLECVQDMDHENMFWYRQDPGLGLRLIYFSYDVKMKEKGDIPEGYSVSREKKERFSLILESASTNQTSMYLCASTGGGQNTQYFGAGTRLSVL.

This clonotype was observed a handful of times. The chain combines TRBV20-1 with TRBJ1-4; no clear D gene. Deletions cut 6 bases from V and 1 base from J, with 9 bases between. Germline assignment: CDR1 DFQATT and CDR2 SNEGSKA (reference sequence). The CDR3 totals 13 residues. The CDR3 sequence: CSALGRTNEKLFF. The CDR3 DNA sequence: TGCAGTGCCCTGGGCAGAACTAATGAAAAACTGTTTTTT.

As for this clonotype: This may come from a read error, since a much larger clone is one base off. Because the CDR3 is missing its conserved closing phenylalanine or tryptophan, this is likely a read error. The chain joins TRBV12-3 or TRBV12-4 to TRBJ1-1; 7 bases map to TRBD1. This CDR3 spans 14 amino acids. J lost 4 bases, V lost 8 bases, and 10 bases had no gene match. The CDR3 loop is CASQAAGGFTEAFS. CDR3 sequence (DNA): TGTGCCAGCCAAGCAGCAGGGGGATTCACTGAAGCTTTCTCT.

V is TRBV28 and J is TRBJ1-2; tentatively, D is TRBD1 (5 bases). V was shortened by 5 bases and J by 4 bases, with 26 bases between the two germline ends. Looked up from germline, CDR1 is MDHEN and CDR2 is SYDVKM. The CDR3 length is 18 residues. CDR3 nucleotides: TGTGCCAGCAGTCCCCTCCCAAGACAGCTCGTCACCTTCTATGGCTACACCTTC. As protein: CASSPLPRQLVTFYGYTF.

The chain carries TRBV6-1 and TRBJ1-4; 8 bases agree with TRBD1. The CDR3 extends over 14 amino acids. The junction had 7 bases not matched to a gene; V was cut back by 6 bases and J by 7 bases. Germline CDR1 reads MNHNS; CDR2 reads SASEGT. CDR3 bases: TGTGCCAGCAGAAACCAGGGGGCAAGTGAAAAACTGTTTTTT. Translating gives CASRNQGASEKLFF.

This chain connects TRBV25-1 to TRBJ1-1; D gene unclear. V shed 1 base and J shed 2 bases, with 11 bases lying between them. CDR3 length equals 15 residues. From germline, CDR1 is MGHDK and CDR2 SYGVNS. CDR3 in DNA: TGTGCCAGCAGTGAATTAGTGGCAGCAAACACTGAAGCTTTCTTT. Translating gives CASSELVAANTEAFF.

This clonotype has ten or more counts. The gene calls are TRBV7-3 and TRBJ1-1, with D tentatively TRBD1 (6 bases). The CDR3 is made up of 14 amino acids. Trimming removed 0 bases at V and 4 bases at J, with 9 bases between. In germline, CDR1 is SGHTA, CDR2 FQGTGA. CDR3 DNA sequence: TGTGCCAGCAGCTTAACGCAGGGGACCACTGAAGCTTTCTTT. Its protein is CASSLTQGTTEAFF.

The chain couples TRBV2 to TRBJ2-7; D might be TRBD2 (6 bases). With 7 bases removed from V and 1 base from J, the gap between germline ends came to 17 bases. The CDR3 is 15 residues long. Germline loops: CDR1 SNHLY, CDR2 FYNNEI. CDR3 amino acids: CASTASAAYSYEQYF. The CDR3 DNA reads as TGTGCCAGCACGGCTAGCGCCGCATATTCCTACGAGCAGTACTTC.

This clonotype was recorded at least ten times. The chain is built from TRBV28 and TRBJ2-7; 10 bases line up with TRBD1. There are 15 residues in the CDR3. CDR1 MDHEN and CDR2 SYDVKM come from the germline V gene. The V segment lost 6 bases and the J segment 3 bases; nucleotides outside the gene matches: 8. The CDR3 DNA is TGTGCCAGCAGCCCCTCCCGGGACAGGGGCTACGAGCAGTACTTC. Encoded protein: CASSPSRDRGYEQYF.

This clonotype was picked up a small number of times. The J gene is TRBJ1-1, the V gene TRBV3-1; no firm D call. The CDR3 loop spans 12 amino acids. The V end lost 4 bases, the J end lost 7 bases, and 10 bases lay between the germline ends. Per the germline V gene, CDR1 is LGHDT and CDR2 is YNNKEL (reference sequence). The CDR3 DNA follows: TGTGCCAGCAGCCTGGCACACAATGAAGCTTTCTTT. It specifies CASSLAHNEAFF.

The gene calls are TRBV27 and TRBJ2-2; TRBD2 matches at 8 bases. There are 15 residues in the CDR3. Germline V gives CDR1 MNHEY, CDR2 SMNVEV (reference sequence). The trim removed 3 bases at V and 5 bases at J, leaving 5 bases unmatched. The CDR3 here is CASSFRASGTGELFF. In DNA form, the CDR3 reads TGTGCCAGCAGTTTTAGGGCTAGCGGGACCGGGGAGCTGTTTTTT.

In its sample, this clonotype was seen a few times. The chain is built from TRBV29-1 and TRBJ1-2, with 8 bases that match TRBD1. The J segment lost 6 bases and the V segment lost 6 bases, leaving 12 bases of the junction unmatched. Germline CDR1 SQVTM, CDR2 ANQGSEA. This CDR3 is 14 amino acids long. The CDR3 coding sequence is TGCAGCGTACGGGACAGGCTATCCGGCAATGGCTACACCTTC. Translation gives CSVRDRLSGNGYTF.

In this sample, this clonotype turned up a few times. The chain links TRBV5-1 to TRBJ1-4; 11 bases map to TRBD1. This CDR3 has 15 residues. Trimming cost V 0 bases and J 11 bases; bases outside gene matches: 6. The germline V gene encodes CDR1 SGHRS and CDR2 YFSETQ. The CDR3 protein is CASSLEGQGAGKLFF. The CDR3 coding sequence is TGCGCCAGCAGCTTGGAAGGACAGGGGGCGGGTAAACTGTTTTTT.